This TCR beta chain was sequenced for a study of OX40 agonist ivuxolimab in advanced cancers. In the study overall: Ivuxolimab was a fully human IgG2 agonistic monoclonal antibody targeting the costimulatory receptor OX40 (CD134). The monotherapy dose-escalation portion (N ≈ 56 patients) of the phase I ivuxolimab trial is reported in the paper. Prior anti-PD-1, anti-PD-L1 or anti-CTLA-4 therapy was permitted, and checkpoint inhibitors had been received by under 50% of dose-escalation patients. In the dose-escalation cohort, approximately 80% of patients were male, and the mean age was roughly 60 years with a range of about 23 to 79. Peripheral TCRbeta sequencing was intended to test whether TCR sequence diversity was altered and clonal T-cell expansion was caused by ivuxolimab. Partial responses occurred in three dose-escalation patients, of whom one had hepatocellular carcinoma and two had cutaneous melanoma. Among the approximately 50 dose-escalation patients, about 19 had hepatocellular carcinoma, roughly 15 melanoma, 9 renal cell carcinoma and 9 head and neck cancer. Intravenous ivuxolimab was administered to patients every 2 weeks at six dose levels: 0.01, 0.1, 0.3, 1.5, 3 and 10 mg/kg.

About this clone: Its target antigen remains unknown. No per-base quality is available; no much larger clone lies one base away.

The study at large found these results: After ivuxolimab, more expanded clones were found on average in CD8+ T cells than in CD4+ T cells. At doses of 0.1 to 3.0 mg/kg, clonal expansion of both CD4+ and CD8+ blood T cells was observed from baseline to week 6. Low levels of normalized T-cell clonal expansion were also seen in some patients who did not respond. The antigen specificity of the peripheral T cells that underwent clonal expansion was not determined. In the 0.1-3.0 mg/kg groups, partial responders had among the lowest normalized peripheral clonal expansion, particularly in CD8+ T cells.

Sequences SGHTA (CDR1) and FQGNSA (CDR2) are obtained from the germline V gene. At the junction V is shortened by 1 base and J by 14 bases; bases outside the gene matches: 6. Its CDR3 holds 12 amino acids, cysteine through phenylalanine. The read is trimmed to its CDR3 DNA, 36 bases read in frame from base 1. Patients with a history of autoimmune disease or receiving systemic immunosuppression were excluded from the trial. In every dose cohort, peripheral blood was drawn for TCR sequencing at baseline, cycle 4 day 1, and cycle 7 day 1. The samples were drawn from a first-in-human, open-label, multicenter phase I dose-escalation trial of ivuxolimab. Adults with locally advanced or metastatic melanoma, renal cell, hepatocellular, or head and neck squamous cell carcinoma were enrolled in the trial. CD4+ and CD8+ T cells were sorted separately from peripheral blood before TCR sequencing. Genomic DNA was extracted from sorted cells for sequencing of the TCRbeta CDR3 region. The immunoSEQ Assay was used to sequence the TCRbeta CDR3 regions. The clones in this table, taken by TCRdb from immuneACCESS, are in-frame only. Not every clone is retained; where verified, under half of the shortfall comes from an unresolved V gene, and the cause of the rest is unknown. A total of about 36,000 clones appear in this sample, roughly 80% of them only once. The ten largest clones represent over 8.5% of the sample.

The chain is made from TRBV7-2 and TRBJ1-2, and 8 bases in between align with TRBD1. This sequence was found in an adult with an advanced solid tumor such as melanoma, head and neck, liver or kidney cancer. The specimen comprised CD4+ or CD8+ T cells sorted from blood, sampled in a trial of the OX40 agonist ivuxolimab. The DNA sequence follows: TGTGCCAGCAGCTTAGGGGACAGGAGATTAACCTTC. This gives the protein CASSLGDRRLTF.